Presented here are 21 T cell receptor beta chains from one specimen sequenced in a study of beta chain features in type 1 diabetes (dated by TCRdb to about 2018). The receptor library was made with the immunoSEQ multiplex PCR assay. The High Capacity cDNA Reverse Transcription Kit was used to reverse transcribe all of the isolated RNA, meaning that expressed TCRB transcripts were what got sequenced. Not all clones reach the TCRdb copy of this immuneACCESS table, which keeps in-frame sequences only. Checked studies attribute under half of the gap to unresolved V genes and leave the rest unexplained. This sample gives about 360,000 clones in total; around 12% of them show up just once. The top ten constitute 0.015% to 0.02% of the sample. Sequenced input: naive CD4+ T cells from blood. Read against the paper, the sample's cell subset or site label means: true naive CD4+ T cells. The receptors here all came from a young man in good health.

V gene TRBV7-3 combines with J gene TRBJ2-7; D unclear. Germline assignment: CDR1 SGHTA and CDR2 FQGTGA. V lost 5 bases, J lost 12 bases, and 20 bases lay in between. The CDR3 has 13 residues. For the CDR3, the DNA is TGTGCCAGCAGCCCCCAACATAGTACGAGGCGGTACTTC. Its translation is CASSPQHSTRRYF.

This clone was detected a few times. This rearrangement joins TRBV14 to TRBJ2-1; TRBD2 agrees at 11 bases. Germline-derived CDR1 and CDR2 are SGHDN and FVKESK. The CDR3 is 15 residues long. Unmatched junction bases numbered 11, after V lost 1 base and J lost 15 bases. The CDR3 loop is CASSQGTSGLAVLFF. The CDR3 coding sequence is TGTGCCAGCAGCCAAGGGACTAGCGGGCTTGCCGTTCTGTTCTTC.

This clone was counted between two and nine times. The CDR3 reads CASSQADRGGSPLHF. The CDR3 DNA sequence: TGTGCCAGCAGCCAAGCGGACAGGGGAGGTTCACCCCTCCACTTT. V is TRBV4-2 and J is TRBJ1-6; 9 bases align to TRBD1. The trim removed 1 base at V and 9 bases at J, leaving 4 bases unmatched. Germline V gives CDR1 LGHNA, CDR2 YNFKEQ. The CDR3 is 15 amino acids.

This clone was seen a few times. The rearrangement links TRBV4-2 to TRBJ2-1; D might be TRBD2 (6 bases). Per the germline V gene, CDR1 is LGHNA and CDR2 is YNFKEQ. Trimming shortened V by 0 bases and J by 10 bases, and 13 bases separated the two germline ends. This CDR3 has 14 residues. The CDR3, as DNA: TGTGCCAGCAGCCAAGAATCACTAGCTCGGGAGCAGTTCTTC. Translated, it gives CASSQESLAREQFF.

V and J are TRBV7-2 and TRBJ1-2, with 7 positions matching TRBD1. Germline assignment: CDR1 SGHTA and CDR2 FQGNSA. The CDR3 extends over 13 amino acids. The V segment lost 3 bases and the J segment 7 bases; nucleotides outside the gene matches: 5. The CDR3 DNA sequence: TGTGCCAGCAGCTTTGGACAGGACGTTGGCTACACCTTC. It specifies CASSFGQDVGYTF.

This clone has more than one count but fewer than ten. The chain has TRBV4-3 and TRBJ1-5, with no clear D. This CDR3 has 15 amino acids. CDR1 and CDR2 from the germline V gene are LGHNA and YSLEER. Trimming pared 1 base from V and 6 bases from J, leaving 13 bases between. CDR3 DNA sequence: TGCGCCAGCAGCCAAGTCTTGAAGCCGGGTCAGCCCCAGCATTTT. It translates to CASSQVLKPGQPQHF.

This clone was observed a handful of times. The chain employs TRBV28 and TRBJ2-2; 9 nucleotides line up with TRBD1. This CDR3 is 15 amino acids long. The germline CDR1 and CDR2 sequences are MDHEN and SYDVKM. V shed 6 bases, J shed 3 bases, and the junction held 5 bases outside the gene matches. CDR3 nucleotides: TGTGCCAGCAGACATACAGGGGGCTACACCGGGGAGCTGTTTTTT. Encoded protein: CASRHTGGYTGELFF.

The rearrangement uses TRBV7-2 and TRBJ1-5; 10 bases align to TRBD1. After removal of 5 bases from V and 0 bases from J, the junction contained 4 bases not matched to a gene. CDR3 length: 16 amino acids. CDR1 and CDR2 (germline): SGHTA, FQGNSA. This CDR3 reads CASSGTGVYSNQPQHF. The CDR3 nucleotides read TGTGCCAGCAGCGGGACAGGGGTTTATAGCAATCAGCCCCAGCATTTT.

V and J are TRBV7-8 and TRBJ2-7; perhaps TRBD1 as D (6 bases). V was pared by 5 bases and J by 0 bases, with 14 bases between. In germline, CDR1 is SGHVS, CDR2 FQNEAQ. This CDR3 contains 15 residues. The CDR3 region is CASSNHRVISYEQYF. For the CDR3, the DNA is TGTGCCAGCAGCAATCACAGGGTCATCTCCTACGAGCAGTACTTC.

A few counts support this clone. J is TRBJ2-5 and V is TRBV4-2; 11 positions match TRBD2. V was pared by 4 bases and J by 1 base, with 8 bases of the junction left unmatched. There are 17 residues in the CDR3. Germline loops: CDR1 LGHNA, CDR2 YNFKEQ. The CDR3 loop reads CASSPNPSGGIQETQYF. The CDR3 DNA reads TGTGCCAGCAGCCCGAACCCTAGCGGGGGGATCCAAGAGACCCAGTACTTC.

This chain links TRBV5-1 with TRBJ2-2; 7 positions agree with TRBD2. This CDR3 has 17 residues. The V segment lost 2 bases and the J segment 0 bases; nucleotides outside the gene matches: 7. Germline V CDR1 and CDR2: SGHRS, YFSETQ. The CDR3 sequence is CASSFPSGSTNTGELFF. The CDR3 DNA follows: TGCGCCAGCAGCTTTCCTAGCGGATCAACGAACACCGGGGAGCTGTTTTTT.

This clone appeared a few times. J is TRBJ2-7 and V is TRBV6-5, with 8 positions matching TRBD1. The CDR3 totals 15 residues. Germline-derived CDR1 and CDR2 are MNHEY and SVGAGI. V was pared by 2 bases and J by 4 bases, with 7 bases of the junction left unmatched. This CDR3 reads CASSYPGQGSYEQYF. CDR3 coding DNA: TGTGCCAGCAGTTACCCAGGACAGGGCTCGTACGAGCAGTACTTC.

This clone came up a few times. The V and J genes are TRBV2 and TRBJ1-2, with D hard to call. V was trimmed by 6 bases and J by 7 bases, leaving 12 bases between them. CDR1 and CDR2 (germline): SNHLY, FYNNEI. The length of the CDR3 is 12 residues. DNA for the CDR3: TGTGCCAGCAGCACAATGAGCGCTGGCTACACCTTC. It yields the protein CASSTMSAGYTF.

The chain employs TRBV10-3 and TRBJ2-1; TRBD2 matches at 11 bases. The CDR3 covers 18 residues. The germline gives CDR1 ENHRY, CDR2 SYGVKD. With V trimmed by 0 bases and J by 2 bases, 6 bases remained unmatched. CDR3 in amino acids: CAISESLLSGRAYNEQFF. The DNA of the CDR3 is TGTGCCATCAGTGAGTCGTTGCTTAGCGGGAGGGCCTACAATGAGCAGTTCTTC.

The chain uses TRBV7-3 and TRBJ2-1; the match to TRBD2 covers 7 bases. Trimming took 5 bases from V and 6 from J; bases not matched to a gene: 7. Germline V gene lookup returns CDR1 SGHTA and CDR2 FQGTGA. The CDR3 is 14 amino acids. This chain's CDR3 is CASSPGWTSNEQFF. The CDR3 DNA reads as TGTGCCAGCAGCCCCGGGTGGACTAGCAATGAGCAGTTCTTC.

The chain joins TRBV30 to TRBJ2-7, with 7 bases fitting TRBD2. The trim removed 3 bases at V and 6 bases at J, leaving 8 bases unmatched. The CDR3 length is 13 residues. CDR1 GTSNPN and CDR2 SVGIG come from the germline V gene (reference sequence). This CDR3 is CAWRSRREGEQYF. CDR3 bases: TGTGCCTGGAGGTCTCGTAGGGAGGGCGAGCAGTACTTC.

The chain couples TRBV9 to TRBJ2-1, with 13 bases that match TRBD2. V lost 4 bases to trimming and J lost 8 bases; unmatched junction nucleotides: 9. Looked up from germline, CDR1 is SGDLS and CDR2 is YYNGEE. The CDR3 spans 16 residues. In DNA form, the CDR3 reads TGTGCCAGCAGCCTAAGGGGACTAGCGGGAATCGATGAGCAGTTCTTC. Its translation is CASSLRGLAGIDEQFF. Full variable domain (remainder filled in from reference TRBV9 and TRBJ2-1): DSGVTQTPKHLITATGQRVTLRCSPRSGDLSVYWYQQSLDQGLQFLIQYYNGEERAKGNILERFSAQQFPDLHSELNLSSLELGDSALYFCASSLRGLAGIDEQFFGPGTRLTVL.

This clone showed up many times. The rearrangement joins TRBV4-3 to TRBJ2-6; D is ambiguous. Germline V gene lookup returns CDR1 LGHNA and CDR2 YSLEER. This CDR3 spans 16 amino acids. V lost 1 base to trimming and J lost 2 bases, with 9 bases between them. CDR3: CASSQGAAPGANVLTF. The DNA for the CDR3 is TGCGCCAGCAGCCAAGGGGCAGCACCTGGGGCCAACGTCCTGACTTTC.

A few counts support this clone. This chain joins TRBV4-2 and TRBJ2-1; maybe TRBD2 (5 bases). The V end lost 5 bases, the J end lost 6 bases, and 11 bases lay between the germline ends. This CDR3 contains 13 residues. Germline V lookup: CDR1 LGHNA, CDR2 YNFKEQ. CDR3 DNA sequence: TGTGCCAGCAGCATAGAGGGCTTCAATGAGCAGTTCTTC. Protein product: CASSIEGFNEQFF.

This chain connects TRBV6-5 to TRBJ2-1; perhaps TRBD2 as D (6 bases). The CDR3 extends over 15 amino acids. Germline CDR1 MNHEY, CDR2 SVGAGI. The V and J ends lost 10 bases and 7 bases respectively, with 23 bases between them. The CDR3 region has the DNA TGTGCCACTAATCCTCTTGGGGGAGGCATAAATGAGCAGTTCTTC. Its protein product is CATNPLGGGINEQFF.

In its sample, this clone was seen a few times. This chain joins TRBV29-1 and TRBJ2-3; 8 nucleotides align to TRBD2. With V trimmed by 6 bases and J by 2 bases, 16 bases remained unmatched. Germline CDR1 SQVTM, CDR2 ANQGSEA. The CDR3 has 17 amino acids. The CDR3 nucleotides read TGCAGCGTAGTTCCTCACACGGCGGGGGGCTTCACAGATACGCAGTATTTT. It encodes CSVVPHTAGGFTDTQYF.